This TCR beta chain came from a study of blood T cell repertoires in COVID-19 (TCRdb year 2020). About the investigation overall: Samples covering the acute and convalescent phases of COVID-19 were provided by collaborators in the United States, Italy and Spain. The material from the prospective study consisted of cDNA or gDNA derived from T cells, B-cell-depleted T cells, or PBMCs. Subjects who had been exposed to COVID-19, were actively infected with it, or had recovered from it provided the deeply sampled blood TCRbeta repertoires that made up the dataset. A freely available public database, intended as a resource for researchers studying the immune response to SARS-CoV-2, is where the repertoires were released. Samples came from the ongoing ImmuneRACE study (first 160 participants) plus 1,254 subjects from 6 global collaborators. The sample metadata nearly always contained a de-identified subject ID, COVID-19 status, age in years and sex. HLA class I and class II types, where available, came from metadata supplied by the sample provider rather than from assay-based typing.

The germline V and J ends show losses of 10 bases and 6 bases respectively, and no gene match explains 8 bases of the junction. The CDR3 measures 12 amino acids from cysteine to phenylalanine. Only CDR3 DNA is held: 36 bases, read in frame from base 1. For CDR1 and CDR2, the germline V gene lists SGDLS and YYNGEE. Summary of the overall study and its limitations: The quantity of clinical and demographic metadata differed by source and by participant and was supplied without curation.

TCRbeta CDR3 regions were amplified from genomic DNA by means of the immunoSEQ Assay, a bias-controlled multiplex PCR. Under the source paper's analysis protocol: Within the assay, amplification of reference gene primers was used to estimate how many nucleated cells each sample contained. To quantify the absolute abundance of each unique TCRbeta CDR3 rearrangement, sequence reads were collapsed and filtered. For each sample, productive Simpson clonality was calculated as the square root of Simpson's diversity index across productive rearrangements. The clones in this table, taken by TCRdb from immuneACCESS, are in-frame only. Not every clone is retained; where verified, under half of the shortfall comes from an unresolved V gene, and the cause of the rest is unknown. From that table come the V and J calls and clone size; the DNA was used to work out D and trimming. In all, the sample holds 90,000 to 100,000 clones, and approximately 82% of those were seen once. The ten most abundant clones make up about 10% of the sample.

With regard to this clone: Its antigen remains unidentified. Base qualities were left out, and no much larger clone turns up one base away. This same CDR3 is encoded by further DNA sequences in the sample.

The collaborating institutions used their own protocols to collect whole blood in K2EDTA tubes. For TCRbeta analysis, collaborators shipped samples in one of three forms: frozen whole blood, isolated PBMCs, or DNA extracted from either of those sample types. Source material: peripheral blood. The V and J segments used are TRBV9 and TRBJ1-2; TRBD1 aligns with 8 central bases. The sequence was collected from a man aged 65 to 79 with acute or convalescent COVID-19. CDR3 loop: CASETGAHGYTF. The DNA is TGTGCCTCGGAGACAGGGGCCCATGGCTACACCTTC.